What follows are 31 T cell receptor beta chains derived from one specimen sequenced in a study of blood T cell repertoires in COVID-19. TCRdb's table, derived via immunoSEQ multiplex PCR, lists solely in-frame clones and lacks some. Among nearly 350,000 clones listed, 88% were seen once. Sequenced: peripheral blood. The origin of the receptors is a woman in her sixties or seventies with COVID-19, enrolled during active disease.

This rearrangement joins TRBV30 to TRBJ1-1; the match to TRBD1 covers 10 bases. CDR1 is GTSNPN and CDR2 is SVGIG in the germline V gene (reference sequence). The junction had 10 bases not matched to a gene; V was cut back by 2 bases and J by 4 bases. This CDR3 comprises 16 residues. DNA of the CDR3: TGTGCCTGGAGTAAGAGGGACAGGGGCTTTGGCACTGAAGCTTTCTTT. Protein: CAWSKRDRGFGTEAFF. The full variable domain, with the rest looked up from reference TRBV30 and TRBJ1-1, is SQTIHQWPATLVQPVGSPLSLECTVEGTSNPNLYWYRQAAGRGLQLLFYSVGIGQISSEVPQNLSASRPQDRQFILSSKKLLLSDSGFYLCAWSKRDRGFGTEAFFGQGTRLTVV.

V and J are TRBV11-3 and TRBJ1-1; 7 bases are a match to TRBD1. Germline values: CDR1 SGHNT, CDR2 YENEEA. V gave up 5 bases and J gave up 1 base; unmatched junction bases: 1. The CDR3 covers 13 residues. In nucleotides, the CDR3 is TGTGCCAGCAGCAGGGACAGGAACACTGAAGCTTTCTTT. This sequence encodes CASSRDRNTEAFF.

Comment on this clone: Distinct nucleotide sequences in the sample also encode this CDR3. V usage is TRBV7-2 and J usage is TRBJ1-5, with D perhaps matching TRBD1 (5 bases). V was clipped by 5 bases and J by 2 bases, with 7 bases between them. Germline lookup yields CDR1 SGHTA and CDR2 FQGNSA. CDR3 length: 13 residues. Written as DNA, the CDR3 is TGTGCCAGCAGCCCGGGGGGCAATCAGCCCCAGCATTTT. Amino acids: CASSPGGNQPQHF. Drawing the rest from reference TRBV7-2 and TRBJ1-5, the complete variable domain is GAGVSQSPSNKVTEKGKDVELRCDPISGHTALYWYRQSLGQGLEFLIYFQGNSAPDKSGLPSDRFSAERTGGSVSTLTIQRTQQEDSAVYLCASSPGGNQPQHFGDGTRLSIL.

CDR3 residues: CASRIYTANTEAFF. CDR3 coding DNA: TGTGCCAGCAGGATATATACAGCGAACACTGAAGCTTTCTTT. This sequence joins TRBV27 and TRBJ1-1; D unclear. Per the germline V gene, CDR1 is MNHEY and CDR2 is SMNVEV (reference sequence). Trimming pared 6 bases from V and 1 base from J, leaving 12 bases between. The CDR3 totals 14 residues.

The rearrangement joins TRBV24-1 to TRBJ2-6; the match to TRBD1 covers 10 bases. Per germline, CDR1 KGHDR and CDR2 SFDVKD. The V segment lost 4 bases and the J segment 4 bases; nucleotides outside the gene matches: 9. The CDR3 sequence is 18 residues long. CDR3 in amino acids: CATSDPRQGASGANVLTF. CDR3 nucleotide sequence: TGTGCCACCAGTGACCCCCGACAGGGGGCTTCAGGGGCCAACGTCCTGACTTTC.

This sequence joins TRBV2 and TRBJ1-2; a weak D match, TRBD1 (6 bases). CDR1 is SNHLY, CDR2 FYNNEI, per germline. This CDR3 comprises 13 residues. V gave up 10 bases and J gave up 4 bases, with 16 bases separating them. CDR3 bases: TGTGCCAACACAAACGACAGGAGCTATGGCTACACCTTC. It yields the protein CANTNDRSYGYTF. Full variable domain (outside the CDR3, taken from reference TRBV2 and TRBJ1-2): EPEVTQTPSHQVTQMGQEVILRCVPISNHLYFYWYRQILGQKVEFLVSFYNNEISEKSEIFDDQFSVERPDGSNFTLKIRSTKLEDSAMYFCANTNDRSYGYTFGSGTRLTVV.

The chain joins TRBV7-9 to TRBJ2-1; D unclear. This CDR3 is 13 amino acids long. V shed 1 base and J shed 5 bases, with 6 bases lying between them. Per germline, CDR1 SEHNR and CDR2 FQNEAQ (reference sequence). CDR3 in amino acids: CASSLGSNNEQFF. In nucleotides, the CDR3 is TGTGCCAGCAGCTTAGGCAGTAACAATGAGCAGTTCTTC.

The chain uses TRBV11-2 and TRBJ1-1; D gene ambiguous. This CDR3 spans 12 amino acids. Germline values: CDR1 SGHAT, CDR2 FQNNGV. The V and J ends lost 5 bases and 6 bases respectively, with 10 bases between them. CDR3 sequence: CASSLATPEAFF. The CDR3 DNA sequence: TGTGCCAGCAGCCTCGCGACACCTGAAGCTTTCTTT. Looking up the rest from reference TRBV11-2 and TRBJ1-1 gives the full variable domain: EAGVAQSPRYKIIEKRQSVAFWCNPISGHATLYWYQQILGQGPKLLIQFQNNGVVDDSQLPKDRFSAERLKGVDSTLKIQPAKLEDSAVYLCASSLATPEAFFGQGTRLTVV.

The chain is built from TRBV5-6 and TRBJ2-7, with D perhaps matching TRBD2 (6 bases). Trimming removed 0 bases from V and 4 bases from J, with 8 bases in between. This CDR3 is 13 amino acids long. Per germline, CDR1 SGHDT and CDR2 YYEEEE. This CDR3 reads CASSLGTNYEQYF. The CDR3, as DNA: TGTGCCAGCAGCTTGGGGACTAATTACGAGCAGTACTTC. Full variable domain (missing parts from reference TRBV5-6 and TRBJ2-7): DAGVTQSPTHLIKTRGQQVTLRCSPKSGHDTVSWYQQALGQGPQFIFQYYEEEERQRGNFPDRFSGHQFPNYSSELNVNALLLGDSALYLCASSLGTNYEQYFGPGTRLTVT.

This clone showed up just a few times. The CDR3 nucleotides read TGTGCCACCAGTAACCCAGGGGTGACCGGGGAGCTGTTTTTT. Encoded protein: CATSNPGVTGELFF. This chain uses TRBV24-1 with TRBJ2-2; D may be TRBD1 (6 bases). The germline V gene has CDR1 KGHDR and CDR2 SFDVKD. V dropped 6 bases and J dropped 5 bases, with 12 bases sitting between them. The CDR3 is 14 residues long.

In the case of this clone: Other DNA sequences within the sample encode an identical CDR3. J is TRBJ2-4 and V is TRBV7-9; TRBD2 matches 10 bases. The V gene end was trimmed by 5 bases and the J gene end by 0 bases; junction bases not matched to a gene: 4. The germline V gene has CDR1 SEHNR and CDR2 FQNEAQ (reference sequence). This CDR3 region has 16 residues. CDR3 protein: CASSPSGGVAKNIQYF. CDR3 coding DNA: TGTGCCAGCAGCCCAAGCGGGGGGGTAGCCAAAAACATTCAGTACTTC.

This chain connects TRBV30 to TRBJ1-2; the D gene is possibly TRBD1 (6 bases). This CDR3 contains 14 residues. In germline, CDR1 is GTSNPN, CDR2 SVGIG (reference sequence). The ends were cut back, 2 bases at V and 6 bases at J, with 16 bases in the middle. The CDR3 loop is CAWSFTGLADGYTF. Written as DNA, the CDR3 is TGTGCCTGGAGTTTTACAGGGCTGGCGGATGGCTACACCTTC.

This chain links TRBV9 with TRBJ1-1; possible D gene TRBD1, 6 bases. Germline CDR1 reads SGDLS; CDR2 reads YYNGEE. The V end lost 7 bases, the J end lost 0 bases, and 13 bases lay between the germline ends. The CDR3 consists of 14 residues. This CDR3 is CASAIGDMNTEAFF. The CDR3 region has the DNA TGTGCCAGCGCGATTGGGGACATGAACACTGAAGCTTTCTTT.

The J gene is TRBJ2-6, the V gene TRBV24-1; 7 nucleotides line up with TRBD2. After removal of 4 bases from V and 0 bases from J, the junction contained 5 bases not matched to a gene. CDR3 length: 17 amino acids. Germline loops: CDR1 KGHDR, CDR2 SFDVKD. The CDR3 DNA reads TGTGCCACCAGTGAGTCTAGCGGTTACTCTGGGGCCAACGTCCTGACTTTC. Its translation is CATSESSGYSGANVLTF.

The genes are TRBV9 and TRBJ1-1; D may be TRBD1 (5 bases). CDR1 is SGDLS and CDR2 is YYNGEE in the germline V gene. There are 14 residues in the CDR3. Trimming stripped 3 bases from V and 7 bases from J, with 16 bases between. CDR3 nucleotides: TGTGCCAGCAGCGCAACGACAGAAACTTTTGAAGCTTTCTTT. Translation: CASSATTETFEAFF. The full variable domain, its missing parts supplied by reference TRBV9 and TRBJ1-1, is DSGVTQTPKHLITATGQRVTLRCSPRSGDLSVYWYQQSLDQGLQFLIQYYNGEERAKGNILERFSAQQFPDLHSELNLSSLELGDSALYFCASSATTETFEAFFGQGTRLTVV.

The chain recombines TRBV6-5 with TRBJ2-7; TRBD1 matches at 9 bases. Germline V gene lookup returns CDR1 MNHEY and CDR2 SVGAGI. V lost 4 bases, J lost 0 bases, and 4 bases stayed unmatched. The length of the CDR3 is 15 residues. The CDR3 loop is CASSFVTGGSYEQYF. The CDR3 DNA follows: TGTGCCAGCAGTTTCGTGACAGGGGGCTCCTACGAGCAGTACTTC.

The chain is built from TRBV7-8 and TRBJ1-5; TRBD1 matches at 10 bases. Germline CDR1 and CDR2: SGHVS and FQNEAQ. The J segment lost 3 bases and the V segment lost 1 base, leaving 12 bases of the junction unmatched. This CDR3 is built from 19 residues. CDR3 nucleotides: TGTGCCAGCAGCTTAGTGGTTCATTTCGGGACAGGGGCCAATCAGCCCCAGCATTTT. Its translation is CASSLVVHFGTGANQPQHF.

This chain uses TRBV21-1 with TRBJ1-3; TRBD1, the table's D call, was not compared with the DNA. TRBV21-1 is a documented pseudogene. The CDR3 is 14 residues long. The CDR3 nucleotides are TGTGCCAGCAGCACTGGGACAGGGGGAAACACCATATATTTT. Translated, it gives CASSTGTGGNTIYF.

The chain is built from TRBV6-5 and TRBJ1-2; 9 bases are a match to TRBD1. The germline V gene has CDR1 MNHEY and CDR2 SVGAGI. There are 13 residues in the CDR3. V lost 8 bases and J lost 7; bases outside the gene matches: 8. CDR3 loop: CASRTGTGIGYTF. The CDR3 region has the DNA TGTGCCAGCCGGACCGGGACAGGGATTGGCTACACCTTC.

The CDR3 reads CASNSGQGYYNSPLHF. The CDR3 bases are TGTGCCAGCAATTCAGGGCAGGGGTACTATAATTCACCCCTCCACTTT. The chain employs TRBV2 and TRBJ1-6; TRBD1 might be the D (6 bases). The CDR3 is 16 residues long. CDR1 and CDR2 (germline): SNHLY, FYNNEI. With 7 bases removed from V and 3 bases from J, the gap between germline ends came to 16 bases.

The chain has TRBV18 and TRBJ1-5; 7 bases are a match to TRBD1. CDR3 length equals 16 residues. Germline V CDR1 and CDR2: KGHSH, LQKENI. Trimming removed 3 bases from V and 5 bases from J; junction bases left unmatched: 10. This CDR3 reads CASSPPEGAGDQPQHF. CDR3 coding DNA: TGTGCCAGCTCACCCCCGGAGGGGGCAGGGGATCAGCCCCAGCATTTT. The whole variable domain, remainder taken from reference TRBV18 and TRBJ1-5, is NAGVMQNPRHLVRRRGQEARLRCSPMKGHSHVYWYRQLPEEGLKFMVYLQKENIIDESGMPKERFSAEFPKEGPSILRIQQVVRGDSAAYFCASSPPEGAGDQPQHFGDGTRLSIL.

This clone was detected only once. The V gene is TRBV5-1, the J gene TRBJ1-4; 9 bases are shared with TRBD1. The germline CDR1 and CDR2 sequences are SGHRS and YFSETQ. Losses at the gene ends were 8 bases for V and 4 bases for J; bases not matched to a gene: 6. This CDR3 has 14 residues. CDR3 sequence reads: CASGTGTFNEKLFF. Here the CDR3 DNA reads TGCGCCAGTGGGACAGGGACGTTTAATGAAAAACTGTTTTTT. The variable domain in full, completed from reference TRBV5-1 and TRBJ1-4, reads KAGVTQTPRYLIKTRGQQVTLSCSPISGHRSVSWYQQTPGQGLQFLFEYFSETQRNKGNFPGRFSGRQFSNSRSEMNVSTLELGDSALYLCASGTGTFNEKLFFGSGTQLSVL.

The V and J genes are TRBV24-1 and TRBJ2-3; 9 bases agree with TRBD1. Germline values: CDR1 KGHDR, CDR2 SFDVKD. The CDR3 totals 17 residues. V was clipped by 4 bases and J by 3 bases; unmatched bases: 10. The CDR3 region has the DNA TGTGCCACCAGTGACTTCGTCACAGGGGGCAAGACAGATACGCAGTATTTT. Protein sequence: CATSDFVTGGKTDTQYF.

The DNA for the CDR3 is TGTGCCAGCAGTGAAGCGCGTGTCCGTGGGCCCCAGCATTTT. The encoded protein is CASSEARVRGPQHF. The V and J genes are TRBV6-1 and TRBJ1-5; no clear D gene. The V and J ends lost 0 bases and 9 bases respectively, with 12 bases between them. The length of the CDR3 is 14 residues. The germline V gene encodes CDR1 MNHNS and CDR2 SASEGT.

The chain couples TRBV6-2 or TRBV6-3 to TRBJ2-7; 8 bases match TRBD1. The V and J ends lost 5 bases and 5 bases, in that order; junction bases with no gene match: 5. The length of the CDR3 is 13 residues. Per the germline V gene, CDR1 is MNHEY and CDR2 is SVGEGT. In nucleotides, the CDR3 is TGTGCCAGCAGTGGACAGGGAAGTAACGAGCAGTACTTC. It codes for CASSGQGSNEQYF.

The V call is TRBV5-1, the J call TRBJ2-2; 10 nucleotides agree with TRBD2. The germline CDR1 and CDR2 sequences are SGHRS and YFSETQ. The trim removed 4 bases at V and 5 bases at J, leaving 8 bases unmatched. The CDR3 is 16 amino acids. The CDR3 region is CASSPGTSAMTGELFF. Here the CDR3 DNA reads TGCGCCAGCAGCCCGGGGACTAGCGCGATGACCGGGGAGCTGTTTTTT.

CDR3 sequence (DNA): TGTGCCAGCAGCTTTAGCGGGGGGGCGCTAAATGAGCAGTTCTTC. This translates into CASSFSGGALNEQFF. The chain is built from TRBV7-2 and TRBJ2-1, with TRBD2 matching over 11 bases. Trimming removed 3 bases from V and 7 bases from J; junction bases left unmatched: 5. The CDR3 contains 15 residues. CDR1 is SGHTA and CDR2 is FQGNSA in the germline V gene.

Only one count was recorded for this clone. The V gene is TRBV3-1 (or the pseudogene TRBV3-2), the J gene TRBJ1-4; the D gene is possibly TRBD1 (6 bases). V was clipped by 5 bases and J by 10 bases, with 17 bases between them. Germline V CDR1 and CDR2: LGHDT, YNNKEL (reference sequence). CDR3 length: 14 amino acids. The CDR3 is CASSNRQARGKLFF. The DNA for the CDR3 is TGTGCCAGCAGCAACCGACAGGCAAGAGGAAAACTGTTTTTT.

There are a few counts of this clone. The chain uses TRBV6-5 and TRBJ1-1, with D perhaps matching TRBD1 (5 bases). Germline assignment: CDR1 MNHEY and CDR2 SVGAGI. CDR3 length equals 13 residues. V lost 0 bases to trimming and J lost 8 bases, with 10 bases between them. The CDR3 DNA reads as TGTGCCAGCAGTTACTCGGCAGGGAAGGAAGCTTTCTTT. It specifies CASSYSAGKEAFF.

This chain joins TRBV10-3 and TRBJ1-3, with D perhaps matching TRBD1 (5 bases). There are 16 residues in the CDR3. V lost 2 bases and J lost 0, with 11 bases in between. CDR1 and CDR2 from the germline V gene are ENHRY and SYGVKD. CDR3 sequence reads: CAISEGGDFSGNTIYF. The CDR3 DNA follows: TGTGCCATCAGTGAGGGGGGGGACTTCTCTGGAAACACCATATATTTT.

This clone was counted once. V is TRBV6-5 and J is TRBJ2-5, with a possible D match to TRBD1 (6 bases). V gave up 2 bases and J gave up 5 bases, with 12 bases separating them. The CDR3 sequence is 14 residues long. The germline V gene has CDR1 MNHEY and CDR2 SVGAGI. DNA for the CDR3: TGTGCCAGCAGTTACAACAGGGTCGGGGAGACCCAGTACTTC. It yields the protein CASSYNRVGETQYF.